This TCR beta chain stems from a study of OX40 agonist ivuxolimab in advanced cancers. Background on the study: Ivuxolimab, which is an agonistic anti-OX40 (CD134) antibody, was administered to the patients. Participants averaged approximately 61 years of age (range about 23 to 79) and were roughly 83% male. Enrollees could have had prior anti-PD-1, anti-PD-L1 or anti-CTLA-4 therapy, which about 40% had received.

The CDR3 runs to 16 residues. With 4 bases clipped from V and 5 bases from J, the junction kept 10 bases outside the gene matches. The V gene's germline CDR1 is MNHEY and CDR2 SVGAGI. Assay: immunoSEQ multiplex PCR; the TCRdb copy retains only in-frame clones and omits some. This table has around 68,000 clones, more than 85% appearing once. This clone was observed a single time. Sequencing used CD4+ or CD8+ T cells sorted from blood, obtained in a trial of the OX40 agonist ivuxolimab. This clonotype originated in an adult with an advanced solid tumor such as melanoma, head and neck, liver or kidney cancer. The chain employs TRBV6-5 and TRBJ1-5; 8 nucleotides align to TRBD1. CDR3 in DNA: TGTGCCAGCAGTTCTCTACCCGGACAGGGTGATCAGCCCCAGCATTTT. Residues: CASSSLPGQGDQPQHF.